One T cell receptor beta chain is described in this entry. Its antigen is undetermined. This sample stems from a study of cytomegalovirus exposure and HLA in healthy donors. Study-level background: A subsequent analysis reported that the roughly 120 validation repertoires were produced on the same platform that had also been used for the roughly 670 first-cohort repertoires.

Assay: immunoSEQ multiplex PCR; the TCRdb copy retains only in-frame clones and omits some. The table records 300,000 or so clones, roughly 86% of them present only once. Findings and caveats of the study: The study labeled 170 or so TCR beta chains cytomegalovirus-associated.

In germline, CDR1 is SGHTA, CDR2 FQGNSA. The CDR3 covers 15 residues. Trimming cost V 1 base and J 4 bases; bases outside gene matches: 4. The rearrangement links TRBV7-2 to TRBJ2-1, with 7 nucleotides matching TRBD1. Sequencing was carried out using PBMCs. This TCR derives from a man aged 25 to 40 in good health and CMV-seronegative. The CDR3 loop reads CASSLGGTVYNEQFF. Here the CDR3 DNA reads TGTGCCAGCAGCTTAGGTGGGACAGTGTACAATGAGCAGTTCTTC.